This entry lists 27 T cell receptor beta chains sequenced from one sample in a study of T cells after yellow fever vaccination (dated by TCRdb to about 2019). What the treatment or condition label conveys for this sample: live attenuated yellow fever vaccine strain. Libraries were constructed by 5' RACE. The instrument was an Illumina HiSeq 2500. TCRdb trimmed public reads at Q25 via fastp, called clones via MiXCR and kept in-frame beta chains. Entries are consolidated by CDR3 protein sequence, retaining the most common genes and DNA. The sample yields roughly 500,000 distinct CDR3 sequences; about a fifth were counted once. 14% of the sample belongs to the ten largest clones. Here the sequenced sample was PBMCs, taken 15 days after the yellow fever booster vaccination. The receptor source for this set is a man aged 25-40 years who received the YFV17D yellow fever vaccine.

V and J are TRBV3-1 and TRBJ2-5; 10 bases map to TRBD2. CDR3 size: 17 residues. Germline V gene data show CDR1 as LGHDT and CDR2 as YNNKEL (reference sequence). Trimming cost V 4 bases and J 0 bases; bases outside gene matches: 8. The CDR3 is CASSPWTSGVYQETQYF. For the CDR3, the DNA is TGTGCCAGCAGCCCCTGGACTAGCGGTGTGTACCAAGAGACCCAGTACTTC.

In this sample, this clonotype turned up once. The CDR3 is CASSQGGTGGNLKGYIQYF. The DNA for the CDR3 is TGTGCCAGCAGCCAAGGAGGGACAGGGGGCAATTTAAAGGGGTACATTCAGTACTTC. The chain links TRBV3-1 to TRBJ2-4, with 12 bases matching TRBD1. V lost 1 base, J lost 8 bases, and 15 bases stayed unmatched. CDR3 length: 19 residues. Germline V lookup: CDR1 LGHDT, CDR2 YNNKEL (reference sequence).

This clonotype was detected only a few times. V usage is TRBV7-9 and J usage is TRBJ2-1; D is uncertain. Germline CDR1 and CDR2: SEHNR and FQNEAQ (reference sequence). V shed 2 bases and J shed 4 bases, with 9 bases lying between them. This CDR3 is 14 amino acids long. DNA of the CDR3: TGTGCCAGCAGCTTATCAGTGGTATACAATGAGCAGTTCTTC. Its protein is CASSLSVVYNEQFF.

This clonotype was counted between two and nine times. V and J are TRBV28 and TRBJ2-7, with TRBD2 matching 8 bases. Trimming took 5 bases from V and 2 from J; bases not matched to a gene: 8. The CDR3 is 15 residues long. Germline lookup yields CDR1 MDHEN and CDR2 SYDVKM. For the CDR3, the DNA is TGTGCCAGCAGTGGGTGGGCGGGAGGTACCTACGAGCAGTACTTC. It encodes CASSGWAGGTYEQYF. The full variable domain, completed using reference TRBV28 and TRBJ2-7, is DVKVTQSSRYLVKRTGEKVFLECVQDMDHENMFWYRQDPGLGLRLIYFSYDVKMKEKGDIPEGYSVSREKKERFSLILESASTNQTSMYLCASSGWAGGTYEQYFGPGTRLTVT.

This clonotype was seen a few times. The CDR3 DNA reads TGTGCCAGCAGCGTAGGACCAGGGGGCTCCTACGAGCAGTACTTC. This sequence encodes CASSVGPGGSYEQYF. The chain links TRBV9 to TRBJ2-7; 7 positions agree with TRBD1. The V segment lost 0 bases and the J segment 0 bases; nucleotides outside the gene matches: 3. Germline V gene data show CDR1 as SGDLS and CDR2 as YYNGEE. There are 15 residues in the CDR3.

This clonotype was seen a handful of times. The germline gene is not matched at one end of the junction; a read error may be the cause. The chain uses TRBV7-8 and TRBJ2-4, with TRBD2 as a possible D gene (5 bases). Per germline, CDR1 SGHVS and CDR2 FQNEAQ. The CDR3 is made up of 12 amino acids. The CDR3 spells CASSSGENIHYF. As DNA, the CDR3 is TGTGCCAGCAGCTCCGGGGAGAACATTCATTACTTC.

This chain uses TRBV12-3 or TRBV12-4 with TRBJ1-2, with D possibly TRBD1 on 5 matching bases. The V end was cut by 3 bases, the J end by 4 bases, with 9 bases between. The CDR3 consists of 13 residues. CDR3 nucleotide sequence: TGTGCCAGCAGTTTCGGGGGAGGCTATGGCTACACCTTC. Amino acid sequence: CASSFGGGYGYTF.

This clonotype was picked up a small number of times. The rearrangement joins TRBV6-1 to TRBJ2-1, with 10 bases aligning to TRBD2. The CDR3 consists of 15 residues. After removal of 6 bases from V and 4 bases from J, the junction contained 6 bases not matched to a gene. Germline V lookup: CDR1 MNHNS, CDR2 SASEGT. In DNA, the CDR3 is TGTGCCAGCAGGGCTAGCGGGAGTGGGTACAATGAGCAGTTCTTC. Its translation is CASRASGSGYNEQFF.

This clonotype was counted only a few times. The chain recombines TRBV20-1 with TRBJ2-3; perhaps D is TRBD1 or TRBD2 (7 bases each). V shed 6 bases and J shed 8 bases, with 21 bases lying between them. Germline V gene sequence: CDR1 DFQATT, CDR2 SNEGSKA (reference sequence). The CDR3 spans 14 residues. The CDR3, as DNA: TGCAGTGCCAGGGGGGGTACGTATCTTCGTACGCAGTATTTT. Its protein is CSARGGTYLRTQYF.

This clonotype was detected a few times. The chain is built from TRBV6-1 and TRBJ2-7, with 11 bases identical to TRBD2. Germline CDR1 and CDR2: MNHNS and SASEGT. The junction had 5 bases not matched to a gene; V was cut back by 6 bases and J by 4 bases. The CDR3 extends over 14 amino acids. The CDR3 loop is CASRSLAGGYEQYF. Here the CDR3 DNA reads TGTGCCAGCAGGTCCCTAGCGGGAGGATACGAGCAGTACTTC.

The DNA for the CDR3 is TGTGCCACCAGAACCGGGACTAGCGGCTACGAGCAGTACTTC. Encoded protein: CATRTGTSGYEQYF. V and J are TRBV10-3 and TRBJ2-7; 11 positions match TRBD2. Germline CDR1 ENHRY, CDR2 SYGVKD. The CDR3 spans 14 residues. V gave up 10 bases and J gave up 3 bases; unmatched junction bases: 8.

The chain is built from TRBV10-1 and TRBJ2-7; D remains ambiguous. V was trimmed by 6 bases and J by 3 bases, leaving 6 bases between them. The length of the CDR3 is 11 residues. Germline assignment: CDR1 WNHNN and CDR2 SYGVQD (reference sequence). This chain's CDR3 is CASRRFYEQYF. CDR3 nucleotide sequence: TGCGCCAGCAGACGGTTCTACGAGCAGTACTTC.

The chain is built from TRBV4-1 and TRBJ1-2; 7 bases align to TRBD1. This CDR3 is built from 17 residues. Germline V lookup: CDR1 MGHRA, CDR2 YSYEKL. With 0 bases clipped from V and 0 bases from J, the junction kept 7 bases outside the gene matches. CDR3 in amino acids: CASSQDRDSYSNYGYTF. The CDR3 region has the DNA TGCGCCAGCAGCCAAGATCGGGACAGCTATTCTAACTATGGCTACACCTTC.

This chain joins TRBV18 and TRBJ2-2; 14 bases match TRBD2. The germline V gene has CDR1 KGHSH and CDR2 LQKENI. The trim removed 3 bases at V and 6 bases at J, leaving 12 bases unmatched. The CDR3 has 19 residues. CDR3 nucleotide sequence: TGTGCCAGCTCACCGGCCGGGACTAGCGGGAGTTTTTTATCCGGGGAGCTGTTTTTT. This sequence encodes CASSPAGTSGSFLSGELFF.

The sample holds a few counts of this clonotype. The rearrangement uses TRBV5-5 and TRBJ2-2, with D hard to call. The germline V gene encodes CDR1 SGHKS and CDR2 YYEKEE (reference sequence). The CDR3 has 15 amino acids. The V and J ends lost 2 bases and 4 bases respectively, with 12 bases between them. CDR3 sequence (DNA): TGTGCCAGCAGCTTCTGGACCGAGACCACCGGGGAGCTGTTTTTT. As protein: CASSFWTETTGELFF.

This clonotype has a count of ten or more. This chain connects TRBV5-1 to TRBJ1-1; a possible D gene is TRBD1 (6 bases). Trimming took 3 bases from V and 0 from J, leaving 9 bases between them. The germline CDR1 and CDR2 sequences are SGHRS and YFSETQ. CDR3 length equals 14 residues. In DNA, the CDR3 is TGCGCCAGCAGCTCCGGACAGTTGAACACTGAAGCTTTCTTT. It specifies CASSSGQLNTEAFF.

CDR3 nucleotide sequence: TGTGCCAGTAGTATGGGACTAGCGGGAGGCACCTACGAGCAGTACTTC. Translated, it gives CASSMGLAGGTYEQYF. The chain combines TRBV19 with TRBJ2-7, with TRBD2 identical over 15 bases. The CDR3 is 16 residues long. Germline lookup yields CDR1 LNHDA and CDR2 SQIVND (reference sequence). V was pared by 3 bases and J by 2 bases, with 2 bases of the junction left unmatched.

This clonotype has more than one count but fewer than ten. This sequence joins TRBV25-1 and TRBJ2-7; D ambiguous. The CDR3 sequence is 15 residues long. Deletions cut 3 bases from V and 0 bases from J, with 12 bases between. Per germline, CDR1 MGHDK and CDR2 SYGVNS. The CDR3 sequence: CASSDWARSSYEQYF. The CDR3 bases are TGTGCCAGCAGTGATTGGGCCCGTAGCTCCTACGAGCAGTACTTC.

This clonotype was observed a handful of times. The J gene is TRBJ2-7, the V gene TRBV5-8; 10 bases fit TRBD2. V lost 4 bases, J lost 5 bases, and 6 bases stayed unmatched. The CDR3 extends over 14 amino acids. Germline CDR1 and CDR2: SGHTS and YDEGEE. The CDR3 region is CASSRLAGLNEQYF. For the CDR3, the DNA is TGTGCCAGCAGCCGACTAGCGGGCCTCAACGAGCAGTACTTC.

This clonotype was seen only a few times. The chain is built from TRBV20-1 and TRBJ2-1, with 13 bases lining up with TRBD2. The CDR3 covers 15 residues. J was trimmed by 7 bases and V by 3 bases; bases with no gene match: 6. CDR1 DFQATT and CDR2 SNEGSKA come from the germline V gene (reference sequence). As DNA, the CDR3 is TGCAGTGCTAGGCCGGGACTAGCGGGGTTAAATGAGCAGTTCTTC. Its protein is CSARPGLAGLNEQFF.

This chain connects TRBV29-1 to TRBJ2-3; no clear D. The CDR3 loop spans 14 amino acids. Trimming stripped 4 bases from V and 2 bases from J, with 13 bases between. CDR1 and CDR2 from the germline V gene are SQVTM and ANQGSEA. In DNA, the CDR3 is TGCAGCGTTGGACCCCGCGGCCCCACAGATACGCAGTATTTT. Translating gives CSVGPRGPTDTQYF.

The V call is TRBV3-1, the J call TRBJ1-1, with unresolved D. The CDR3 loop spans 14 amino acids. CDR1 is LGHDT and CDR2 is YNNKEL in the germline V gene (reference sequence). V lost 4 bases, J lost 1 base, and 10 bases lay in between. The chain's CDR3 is CASSRLDANTEAFF. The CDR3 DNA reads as TGTGCCAGCAGCCGACTTGATGCGAACACTGAAGCTTTCTTT.

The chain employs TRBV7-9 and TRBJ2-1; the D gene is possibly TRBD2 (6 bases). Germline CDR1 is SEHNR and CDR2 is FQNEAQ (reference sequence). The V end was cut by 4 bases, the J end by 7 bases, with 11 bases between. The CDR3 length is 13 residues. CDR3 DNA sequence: TGTGCCAGCAGCTGGGCGGGGAATAATGAGCAGTTCTTC. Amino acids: CASSWAGNNEQFF.

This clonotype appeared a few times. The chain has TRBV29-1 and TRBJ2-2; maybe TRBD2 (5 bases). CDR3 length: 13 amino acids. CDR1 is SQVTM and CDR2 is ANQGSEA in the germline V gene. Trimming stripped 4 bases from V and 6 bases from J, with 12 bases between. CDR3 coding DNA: TGCAGCGTTGCCAATCGGGAAGCCGGGGAGCTGTTTTTT. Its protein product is CSVANREAGELFF.

CDR3 amino acids: CASSSDGESYEQYF. For the CDR3, the DNA is TGTGCCAGCAGCTCGGACGGGGAAAGCTACGAGCAGTACTTC. J is TRBJ2-7 and V is TRBV5-8; the D gene is possibly TRBD2 (5 bases). The CDR3 extends over 14 amino acids. V dropped 3 bases and J dropped 3 bases, with 13 bases sitting between them. The germline gives CDR1 SGHTS, CDR2 YDEGEE. The complete variable domain, with remaining parts taken from reference TRBV5-8 and TRBJ2-7, reads EAGVTQSPTHLIKTRGQQATLRCSPISGHTSVYWYQQALGLGLQFLLWYDEGEERNRGNFPPRFSGRQFPNYSSELNVNALELEDSALYLCASSSDGESYEQYFGPGTRLTVT.

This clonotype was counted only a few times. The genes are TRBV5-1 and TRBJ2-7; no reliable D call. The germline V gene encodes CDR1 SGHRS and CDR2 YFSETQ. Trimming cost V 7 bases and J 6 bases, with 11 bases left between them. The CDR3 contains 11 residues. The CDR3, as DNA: TGCGCCAGCTTCGACTCGGGCGAGCAGTACTTC. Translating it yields CASFDSGEQYF. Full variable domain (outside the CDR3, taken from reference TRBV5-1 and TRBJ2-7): KAGVTQTPRYLIKTRGQQVTLSCSPISGHRSVSWYQQTPGQGLQFLFEYFSETQRNKGNFPGRFSGRQFSNSRSEMNVSTLELGDSALYLCASFDSGEQYFGPGTRLTVT.

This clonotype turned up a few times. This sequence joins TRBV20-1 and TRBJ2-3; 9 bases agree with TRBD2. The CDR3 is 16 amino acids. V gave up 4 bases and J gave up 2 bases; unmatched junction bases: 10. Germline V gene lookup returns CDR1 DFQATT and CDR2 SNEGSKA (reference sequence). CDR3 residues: CSANSGRTAYTDTQYF. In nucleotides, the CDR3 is TGCAGTGCTAATAGCGGGAGAACGGCTTACACAGATACGCAGTATTTT.